This TCR beta chain was sequenced in a study of T cell repertoires in cytomegalovirus infection. Germline lookup yields CDR1 ENHRY and CDR2 SYGVKD. This CDR3 region has 12 residues. With 7 bases removed from V and 6 bases from J, the gap between germline ends came to 12 bases. Each CDR3 protein gets one entry after TCRdb re-called the reads with MiXCR. This table holds roughly 600,000 distinct CDR3 sequences, roughly 24% found once. In this sample, this clonotype turned up many times. This clonotype was sampled from a human donor in good health (CMV status not recorded). Some clones in this sample may be carry-over from other donors' samples. Specimen: CD8+ T cells from PBMCs. The chain has TRBV10-3 and TRBJ1-2; D uncertain. The CDR3 region has the DNA TGTGCCATCATGGATGGATCGAATGGCTACACCTTC. Residues: CAIMDGSNGYTF.